This TCR beta chain appears in the sequencing data of a study of kidney transplant recipient with SARS-CoV-2 infection. TCRdb re-called the reads through MiXCR, storing one row per CDR3 protein. The table has approximately 250,000 distinct CDR3 sequences, 25% to 30% seen once. With 3 bases removed from V and 2 bases from J, the gap between germline ends came to 10 bases. The germline CDR1 and CDR2 sequences are MGHDK and SYGVNS. This CDR3 comprises 14 residues. This clonotype occurred many times. The receptor was isolated from a young adult male patient who had COVID-19 and was a kidney transplant recipient. A subset of T cells may come from the graft donor. The rearrangement joins TRBV25-1 to TRBJ1-2, with D hard to call. Specimen: a blood sample, collected at baseline and on day 111 from a kidney transplant recipient. The CDR3 here is CASSDPGANYGYTF. The CDR3 DNA is TGTGCCAGCAGTGATCCGGGCGCCAACTATGGCTACACCTTC.